This section outlines one T cell receptor (beta chain) sequence together with its context. The data originate from a study of blood T cell repertoires in COVID-19. For the study at large: The United States, Italy and Spain were the sources of the acute and convalescent COVID-19 samples. In each case, the material was cDNA or gDNA derived from T cells, B-cell-depleted T cells, or PBMCs.

Clinical histories supplied by participants themselves formed the basis of cohort assignment. Recovered participants had two consecutive negative NP/OP PCR tests, healthcare professional clearance, or symptom resolution. Repertoires were generated with immunoSEQ multiplex PCR, while TCRdb's copy carries only in-frame clones and drops some. This table holds about 300,000 clones, about 89% found once. The CDR3 extends over 14 amino acids. Trimming removed 5 bases at V and 6 bases at J, with 17 bases between. The germline gives CDR1 SGHVS, CDR2 FNYEAQ. Sequenced material: PBMCs or T cells enriched from blood (not recorded which). The V and J genes are TRBV7-6 and TRBJ2-7; possibly TRBD2 for D (8 bases). This clonotype was obtained from a woman between 35 and 50 years old who had recovered from COVID-19. Here the CDR3 reads CASSTTGSGGEQYF. The DNA for the CDR3 is TGTGCCAGCAGCACGACAGGGAGCGGGGGCGAGCAGTACTTC.